This T cell receptor beta chain stems from a study of CD8+CD57+ T cells in acquired aplastic anemia (dated by TCRdb to 2016 to 2018). Background for the entire study: A mean of approximately 3 ug of DNA, ranging from roughly 0.2 to 30 ug, was extracted from sorted CD4+ and CD8+ cells. A CD8+CD57+ expansion meant a frequency higher than the mean frequency seen in healthy subjects. Beyond this particular receptor, the publication reports: Twenty-nine CD8+ CDR3 sequences were shared between patients and controls but appeared highly expressed in patients and within their immunodominant clones. CD8+ Simpson's diversity did not differ significantly between patients and healthy controls (P=0.060).

The germline V gene (reference sequence) provides CDR1 DFQATT and CDR2 SNEGSKA. From the cysteine up to the phenylalanine, the CDR3 has a length of 10 residues. The only DNA kept is the CDR3, 30 bases in frame from the first base. V is pared back by 5 bases and J by 7 bases, with 6 bases lying between the germline termini. Patients chosen for sequencing had shown expansion of CD8+CD57+ cells by flow cytometry. Every patient had severe acquired aplastic anemia, diagnosed using the International Study of Aplastic Anemia and Agranulocytosis and Camitta criteria. No patient had received any therapy when blood was sampled. TCR repertoires of sorted CD4+ and CD8+ blood T cells from severe aplastic anemia patients and healthy subjects were deep-sequenced in the study. Patients were enrolled in the USA under clinicaltrials.gov protocols 00001620, 01623167, 00001397, 00071045, 00081523 and 00961064. Ficoll-Paque density gradient centrifugation was used to isolate peripheral blood mononuclear cells. Before DNA extraction, CD4+ and CD8+ T cells were sorted by FACS or by magnetic beads.

As concerns this clonotype: The antigen this receptor binds is unknown. Qualities for individual bases were not recorded, and no much larger clone is one base off.

TCR beta VDJ combination and CDR3 sequence profiling used genomic DNA as the template. TCR repertoire sequencing was run on an Illumina HiSeq 2000. The authors processed their data as follows. Repertoire assessment relied on Simpson's diversity index, CDR3 size and DJ length profiles, and TRBV/TRBJ rearrangement plots. The most abundant DNA sequence in the deep sequencing data was taken as the immunodominant clone. CDR3 amino acid sequences were screened for sharing across subjects and were compared with published repertoires and the VDJdb database. TCRdb cleaned the public reads at Q25 with fastp, built clones with MiXCR and kept in-frame beta chains. Every CDR3 protein is listed once, alongside the most common genes and DNA of its rows. The authors' filters were not applied to this entry. The sample table shows some 120,000 distinct CDR3 sequences, and less than 50% are seen once. The ten most abundant clones make up roughly 2.7% of the sample.

This receptor was taken from a human donor with aplastic anemia. Sequencing was performed on sorted CD4+, CD8+, or CD8+CD57+ T cells (not recorded which) from PBMCs. Here the chain combines TRBV20-1 and TRBJ1-5, with no D gene named confidently. The CDR3 region: CSASKQPQHF. The DNA sequence follows: TGCAGTGCTTCTAAACAGCCCCAGCATTTT.